The rows below give T cell receptor beta chains drawn from one sample of a study of CD8+CD57+ T cells in acquired aplastic anemia. TCRdb reprocessed the reads via MiXCR and lists one record per CDR3 protein. The data show a few hundred thousand distinct CDR3 sequences, 82% seen once. Sequences were obtained from sorted CD4+, CD8+, or CD8+CD57+ T cells (not recorded which) from PBMCs. The source is a human donor with aplastic anemia. CDR3s include the opening cysteine and the closing phenylalanine or tryptophan. The D gene is left open where the match is weak. Rows give clone size only sometimes, using once, few, many, or a class for an expanded clone.

D,size,J,V,CDR3,DNA
-,-,TRBJ2-7,TRBV5-1,CASSLRPRDQRSF,TGCGCCAGCAGCTTACGACCCCGGGACCAAAGGTCCTTC
TRBD2,few,TRBJ2-5,TRBV7-3,CASSASGTWRETQYF,TGTGCCAGCAGTGCTAGCGGGACTTGGCGAGAGACGCAGTACTTC
-,-,TRBJ2-7,TRBV9,CASSVGQGAGNTKYF,-
-,-,TRBJ1-2,TRBV7-9,CASSLWSQDRSTF,TGTGCCAGCAGCTTATGGTCCCAGGACAGAAGCACCTTC
-,-,TRBJ1-1,TRBV7-2,CASSFTSAQSSSSTEAFF,-
-,few,TRBJ2-3,TRBV11-3,CASSLDGTSTDTQYF,TGTGCCAGCAGCTTAGATGGAACAAGCACAGATACGCAGTATTTT
-,-,TRBJ2-5,TRBV15,CAYKRAAYQETQYF,TGTGCCTACAAGAGAGCGGCGTACCAAGAGACCCAGTACTTC
-,-,TRBJ2-3,TRBV7-2,CASSLGGQSDTTQYF,TGTGCCAGCAGCTTAGGGGGGCAGAGCGATACGACGCAGTATTTT
-,few,TRBJ2-7,TRBV7-8,CASSLAPYYEQYF,TGTGCCAGCAGTTTGGCCCCCTACTACGAGCAGTACTTC
-,once,TRBJ1-2,TRBV11-1,CASSVGSDTNYGYTF,TGCGCCAGCAGCGTAGGGTCAGATACTAACTATGGCTACACCTTC
TRBD2,few,TRBJ2-1,TRBV25-1,CASSRTSGSVNEQFF,TGTGCCAGCAGCAGGACTAGCGGGAGCGTCAATGAGCAGTTCTTC
-,once,TRBJ2-3,TRBV7-2,CASSLDAGHGAKYF,TGTGCCAGCAGCTTAGATGCAGGGCACGGGGCGAAGTATTTT
-,-,TRBJ1-1,TRBV19,CASSIAGGSYEAFF,TGTGCCAGTAGTATAGCGGGGGGATCCTATGAAGCTTTCTTT
-,-,TRBJ1-2,TRBV2,CASIDRNTPGHTF,TGTGCCAGCATCGACAGGAACACTCCTGGCCACACCTTT
TRBD1,-,TRBJ2-1,TRBV12-3/TRBV12-4,CASRWHRGNGSDEQFF,TGTGCCAGCAGGTGGCACAGGGGCAATGGGAGCGATGAGCAGTTCTTC
TRBD2,-,TRBJ2-5,TRBV7-9,CASSSLADPGETQYF,TGTGCCAGCAGCTCACTAGCGGACCCTGGGGAGACCCAGTACTTC
-,-,TRBJ1-3,TRBV12-5,CAPSVGQGAGNTIHF,-
-,-,TRBJ2-3,TRBV7-9,CASSPGAGAHTNTYF,TGTGCCAGCAGCCCCGGGGCAGGGGCTCACACAAATACGTATTTT
-,-,TRBJ2-3,TRBV7-2,CASSLGGGDDKQF,TGTGCCAGCAGCTTAGGGGGAGGAGACGATAAGCAGTTT
TRBD2,few,TRBJ2-3,TRBV15,CAASGDGGTDTQYF,TGTGCCGCCAGCGGGGACGGGGGCACAGATACGCAGTATTTT
TRBD2,once,TRBJ2-3,TRBV24-1,CATGSAGGRDTQFF,TGTGCCACCGGGTCTGCGGGGGGTCGCGATACGCAGTTTTTT
-,-,TRBJ1-1,TRBV7-8,CASSGAGGPDTQAFF,TGTGCCAGCAGCGGGGCGGGAGGTCCCGATACGCAAGCTTTCTTT
TRBD1,-,TRBJ1-2,TRBV7-4,CASSQDMQAGGDAYTF,TGTGCCAGCAGCCAAGATATGCAAGCAGGGGGCGATGCCTACACCTTC
TRBD1,-,TRBJ1-1,TRBV5-4,CASSFTRGQGYTEAFF,TGTGCCAGCAGCTTTACTCGCGGACAGGGTTACACTGAAGCTTTCTTT
TRBD1,-,TRBJ2-2,TRBV10-3,CAISERQGMRELFF,TGTGCCATCAGTGAAAGACAGGGAATGAGGGAGCTGTTTTTT
-,-,TRBJ2-5,TRBV7-3,CASSRGRGADSQYF,TGTGCCAGCAGCAGAGGCAGGGGCGCCGACTCCCAGTACTTC
-,-,TRBJ1-1,TRBV7-4,CASSLALGTNTAPFF,TGTGCCAGCAGCTTAGCCCTCGGGACAAACACTGCACCTTTCTTT